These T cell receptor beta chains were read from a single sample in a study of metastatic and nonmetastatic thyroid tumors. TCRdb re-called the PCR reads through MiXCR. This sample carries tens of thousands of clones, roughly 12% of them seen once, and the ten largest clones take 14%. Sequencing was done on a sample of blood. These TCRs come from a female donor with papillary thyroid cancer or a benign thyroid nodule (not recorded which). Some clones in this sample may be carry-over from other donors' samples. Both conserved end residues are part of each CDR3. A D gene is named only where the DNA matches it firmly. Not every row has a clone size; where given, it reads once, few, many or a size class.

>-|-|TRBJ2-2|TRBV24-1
CSTSDRRLVRDTGELFF
TGTTCCACCAGTGACCGAAGACTAGTTCGGGACACCGGTGAGCTGTTTTTT
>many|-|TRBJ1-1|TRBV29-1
CSVEEGTNTEAFF
TGCAGCGTTGAAGAGGGGACGAACACTGAAGCTTTCTTT
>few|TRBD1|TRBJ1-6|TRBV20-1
CSAIAQYSGGSNSPLHF
TGCAGTGCTATCGCCCAGTACTCAGGGGGCAGTAATTCACCCCTCCACTTT
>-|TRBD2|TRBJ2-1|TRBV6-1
CASSSGLAGGAEQFF
TGTGCCAGCAGCTCCGGACTAGCGGGAGGAGCTGAGCAGTTCTTC
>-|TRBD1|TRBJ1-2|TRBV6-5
CASSYSGQGGYGYTF
TGTGCCAGCAGTTACTCGGGACAGGGAGGCTATGGCTACACCTTC
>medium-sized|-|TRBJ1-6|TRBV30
CAWSVRDNTPLHF
TGTGCCTGGAGTGTACGGGACAATACACCCCTCCACTTT
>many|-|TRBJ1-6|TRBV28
CASRFRGMGPSFSPLHF
TGTGCCAGCAGATTCAGGGGAATGGGGCCCTCATTTTCACCCCTCCACTTT
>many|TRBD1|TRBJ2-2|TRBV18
CASSPLRQGRDGELFF
TGTGCCAGCTCGCCTCTAAGACAGGGTCGGGACGGGGAGCTGTTTTTT
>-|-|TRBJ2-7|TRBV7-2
CASSLPTSLYEQYF
TGTGCCAGCAGCTTACCGACCTCGCTCTACGAGCAGTACTTC
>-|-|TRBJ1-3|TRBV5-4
CASSFQGTGHTIYF
TGTGCCAGCAGCTTTCAGGGGACCGGTCACACCATATATTTT
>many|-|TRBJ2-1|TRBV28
CASKSPSSGYNEQFF
TGTGCCAGCAAATCTCCTAGCAGCGGCTACAATGAGCAGTTCTTC
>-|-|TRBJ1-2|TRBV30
CAWKLWGGWGGYTF
TGTGCCTGGAAGTTGTGGGGCGGGTGGGGTGGCTACACCTTC
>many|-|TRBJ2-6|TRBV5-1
CASSPRDNSGANVLTF
TGCGCCAGCAGCCCCCGGGACAACTCTGGGGCCAACGTCCTGACTTTC
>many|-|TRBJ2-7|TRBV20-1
CSAPRTGSSYEQYF
TGCAGTGCTCCGAGGACGGGAAGCTCCTACGAGCAGTACTTC
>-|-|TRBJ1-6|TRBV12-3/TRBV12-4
CASSPGSSPLHF
TGTGCCAGCAGTCCAGGGAGCTCACCCCTCCACTTT
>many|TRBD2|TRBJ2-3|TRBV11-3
CASSSRTSPPDTQYF
TGTGCCAGCAGCTCTAGGACTAGCCCCCCCGATACGCAGTATTTT
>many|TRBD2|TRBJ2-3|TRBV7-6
CASSLALLAGSSTDTQYF
TGTGCCAGCAGCTTAGCGCTATTAGCGGGGTCTAGCACAGATACGCAGTATTTT
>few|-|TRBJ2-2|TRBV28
CASSNRVVGGLFF
TGTGCCAGCAGCAACCGTGTAGTCGGGGGGCTGTTTTTT
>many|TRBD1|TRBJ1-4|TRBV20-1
CSANLLPRQGGTNEKLFF
TGCAGTGCCAACTTACTTCCTCGACAGGGTGGCACTAATGAAAAACTGTTTTTT
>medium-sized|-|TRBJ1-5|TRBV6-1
CASSEMAGGNQPQHF
TGTGCCAGCAGTGAAATGGCAGGGGGCAATCAGCCCCAGCATTTT
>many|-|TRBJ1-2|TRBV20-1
CSARVDYGYTF
TGCAGTGCTAGAGTGGACTATGGCTACACCTTC
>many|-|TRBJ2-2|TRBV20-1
CSARVGGNTGELFF
TGCAGTGCTAGAGTAGGAGGGAACACCGGGGAGCTGTTTTTT
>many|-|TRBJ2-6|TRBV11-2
CASRGTGANVLTF
TGTGCCAGCAGGGGGACGGGGGCCAACGTCCTGACTTTC
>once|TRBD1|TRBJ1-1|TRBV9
CASSVGTGVNTEAFF
TGTGCCAGCAGCGTAGGGACAGGGGTGAACACTGAAGCTTTCTTT
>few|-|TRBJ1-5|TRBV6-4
CASRVNSDPNQPQHF
TGTGCCAGCAGAGTTAACAGCGACCCCAATCAGCCCCAGCATTTT
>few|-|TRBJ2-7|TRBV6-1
CASSVQDFSHEQYF
TGTGCCAGCAGTGTACAGGATTTTAGCCACGAGCAGTACTTC
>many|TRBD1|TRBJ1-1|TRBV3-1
CASTLATGGGLNTEAFF
TGTGCCAGCACCCTAGCCACAGGGGGCGGGCTGAACACTGAAGCTTTCTTT
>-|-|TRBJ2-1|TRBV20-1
CSARDGSPYNEQFF
TGCAGTGCTAGAGACGGGAGCCCCTACAATGAGCAGTTCTTC
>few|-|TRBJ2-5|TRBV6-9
CASSLNQRETQYF
TGTGCCAGCAGCTTAAATCAGAGAGAGACCCAGTACTTC
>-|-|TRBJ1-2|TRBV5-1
CASSLARDPFHGYTF
TGCGCCAGCAGCTTGGCCCGGGATCCCTTTCATGGCTACACCTTC
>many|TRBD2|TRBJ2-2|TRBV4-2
CASSQIPGRAGDGGTGELFF
TGTGCCAGCAGCCAAATCCCGGGACGAGCGGGAGACGGGGGGACCGGGGAGCTGTTTTTT
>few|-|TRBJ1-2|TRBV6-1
CASSPPGGYGYTF
TGTGCCAGCAGTCCGCCCGGGGGCTATGGCTACACCTTC
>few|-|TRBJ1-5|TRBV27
CASSNRQSSNQPQHF
TGTGCCAGCAGTAACCGACAGAGTAGCAATCAGCCCCAGCATTTT
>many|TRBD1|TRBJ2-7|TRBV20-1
CSAESGTGGAYEQYF
TGCAGTGCTGAATCCGGGACAGGGGGGGCCTACGAGCAGTACTTC
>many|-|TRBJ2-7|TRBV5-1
CASSLGTYSSYEQYF
TGCGCCAGCAGCCTAGGGACGTACAGCTCCTACGAGCAGTACTTC
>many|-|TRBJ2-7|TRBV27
CASRTYEQYF
TGTGCCAGCAGAACCTACGAGCAGTACTTC
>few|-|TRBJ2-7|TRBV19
CASSMGGTAYEQYF
TGTGCCAGTAGTATGGGCGGGACGGCCTACGAGCAGTACTTC
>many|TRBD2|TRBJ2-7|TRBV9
CASSVVAGGYEQYF
TGTGCCAGCAGCGTAGTAGCGGGAGGCTACGAGCAGTACTTC
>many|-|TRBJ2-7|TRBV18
CASSPGQTYEQYF
TGTGCCAGCTCACCAGGACAGACCTACGAGCAGTACTTC
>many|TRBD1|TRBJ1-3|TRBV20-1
CSAGDRGTGHTIYF
TGCAGTGCTGGCGACAGGGGGACCGGTCACACCATATATTTT
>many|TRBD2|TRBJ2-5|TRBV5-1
CASSLLSGREETQYF
TGCGCCAGCAGCTTGTTGAGTGGGAGGGAAGAGACCCAGTACTTC
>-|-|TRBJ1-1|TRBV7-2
CASSFRGGTEAFF
TGTGCCAGCAGCTTTAGGGGTGGCACTGAAGCTTTCTTT
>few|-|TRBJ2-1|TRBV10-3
CAISESGQEQFF
TGTGCCATCAGTGAGTCAGGCCAGGAGCAGTTCTTC
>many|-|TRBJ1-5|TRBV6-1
CATSGGLPQHF
TGTGCCACTAGCGGTGGGTTGCCCCAGCATTTT
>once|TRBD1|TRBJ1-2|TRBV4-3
CASSPGQGLGYTF
TGCGCCAGCAGCCCCGGACAGGGCTTAGGCTACACCTTC
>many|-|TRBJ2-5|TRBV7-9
CASSLRGGGGLWTQYF
TGTGCCAGCAGCTTGAGAGGGGGTGGCGGCCTCTGGACCCAGTACTTC
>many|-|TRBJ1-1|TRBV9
CASSVEYGKNTEAFF
TGTGCCAGCAGCGTAGAGTACGGCAAGAACACTGAAGCTTTCTTT
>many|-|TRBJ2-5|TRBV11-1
CASSLALQETQYF
TGTGCCAGCAGCTTAGCGCTCCAAGAGACCCAGTACTTC
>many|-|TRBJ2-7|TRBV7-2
CASSLGGGGEQYF
TGTGCCAGCAGCTTAGGGGGAGGGGGGGAGCAGTACTTC
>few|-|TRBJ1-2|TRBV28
CASTLGGGGYGYTF
TGTGCCAGCACCTTAGGTGGGGGCGGTTATGGCTACACCTTC
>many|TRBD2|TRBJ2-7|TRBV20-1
CSARVPSGSDEQYF
TGCAGTGCTAGAGTGCCTAGCGGGAGTGACGAGCAGTACTTC
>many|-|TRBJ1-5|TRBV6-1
CASSPPTTPIPHF
TGTGCCAGCAGCCCCCCCACCACACCAATACCGCATTTT
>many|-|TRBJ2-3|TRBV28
CASSLPRTDTQYF
TGTGCCAGCAGCCTACCTCGCACAGATACGCAGTATTTT